Here is one T cell receptor beta chain with its context. The specificity of this receptor is unknown. Per-nucleotide qualities are absent, and no much larger clonotype sits a single base away. The CDR3 covers 15 residues, taking in both the cysteine and the phenylalanine. The retained sequence is limited to the CDR3, 45 bases, with the frame set at the first base. The germline ends are 16 bases apart after V is trimmed by 7 bases and J by 1 base. The germline V gene supplies CDR1 MNHEY and CDR2 SVGAGI. The time point tag for this specimen amounts to: less than five weeks on oral tofacitinib. This sample's treatment or condition label indicates: oral pan-JAK inhibitor, 5-10 mg twice daily. Peripheral blood and lesional scalp punch biopsies were obtained from patients with alopecia areata. After PBMCs were isolated by density centrifugation and stained for CD3, CD4 and CD8, a FACSAria was used to sort CD4+ and CD8+ T cells.

The data originate from a study of CD8+ T cells in alopecia areata (dated by TCRdb to about 2018). A note on the overall study: Treated patients were enrolled in an open-label pilot trial of oral tofacitinib at 5 to 10 mg twice daily for moderate-to-severe alopecia areata. Patients stayed on tofacitinib for 6 to 18 months and then had 6 months of follow-up off drug so that delayed response and recurrence could be assessed. In treated patients, disease severity was measured using the SALT score, which gives the percentage of scalp surface area affected. High-throughput TCRbeta sequencing was used to examine T cell clonal expansion in alopecia areata in both the C3H/HeJ mouse model and human patients. In humans, TCRbeta sequencing was performed on scalp tissue and on sorted CD4+ and CD8+ peripheral blood T cells from healthy controls and from patients with patchy or totalis/universalis alopecia areata. Biopsies were taken from tofacitinib-treated patients at baseline and at 4 and 24 weeks of treatment, and a later scalp biopsy was taken in several of the tofacitinib-treated patients. Scalp clonality was compared across normal scalp (n=4), patchy alopecia areata scalp (n=8), and alopecia totalis/universalis scalp (n=8). The RNA source kit depended on sample type: the PAXgene miRNA kit for fixed scalp, the miRNeasy kit for PBMCs, and the RNeasy kit for mouse skin. TCRbeta CDR3 regions were amplified by immunoSEQ multiplex PCR with 35 Vbeta forward and 13 Jbeta reverse primers.

Study-level results and caveats: Compared with normal scalp, lesional scalp, particularly in alopecia totalis/universalis, had higher clonality and more expanded CD8+ clones, which suggests antigenic drive. Shared TCR sequences between patients were less evident than in mice, which may be partly attributable to HLA diversity in the patient population. Scalp TCR repertoire analysis is complicated because resident alphabeta T cells in normal human skin are also sequenced, whereas mouse skin is dominated by gammadelta T cells. Many expanded lesional clones were found to persist in scalp and blood during tofacitinib treatment, and relapse after treatment cessation may be partly explained by this persistence. The treated cohort was small, with a single nonresponder, so links between baseline CD8+ expansion and response need larger studies. Tofacitinib significantly decreased scalp clonality and the number of expanded CD8+ clones among the top 100 scalp clones.

Receptor amplification or capture employed the immunoSEQ multiplex PCR assay. For TCR sequencing, RNA was extracted from every sample and reverse transcribed into cDNA to serve as template. First-strand cDNA was synthesized using SuperScript III with a 2:1 mix of oligo-dT and random hexamers. A synthetic immune receptor repertoire was used to gauge amplification bias, and whatever bias remained was removed computationally. Per the original workflow: After raw reads were preprocessed to remove errors, the CDR3 was defined following IMGT conventions as running from the conserved cysteine to phenylalanine. To get clonality, Shannon entropy was normalized by log2 of the number of productive unique TCRs and the result was subtracted from 1. Whether each scalp clone was CD4 or CD8 was inferred by checking scalp TCRbeta sequences against the CD4 and CD8 repertoires from sorted blood. The clones in this table, taken by TCRdb from immuneACCESS, are in-frame only. Not every clone is retained; where verified, under half of the shortfall comes from an unresolved V gene, and the cause of the rest is unknown. Clone size and V and J calls were adopted from that table, with D and trimming inferred from the DNA. The table for this sample lists some 220,000 clones; less than 75% of them were counted only once. The top ten constitute roughly 1.5% of the sample.

This clonotype was sampled from a human donor with alopecia areata. The chain is made from TRBV6-5 and TRBJ1-1; the D gene is not confidently resolved. Material: CD4+ T cells sorted from blood, obtained at week 4, from a patient treated with tofacitinib. The sequenced DNA is TGTGCCAGCACCACGCGAGTCGCACCGAACACTGAAGCTTTCTTT. This codes for CASTTRVAPNTEAFF.